Each of the 25 T cell receptor beta chains below was sequenced from the same sample in a study of T cell clones after liver transplantation. Clones were sequenced by immunoSEQ multiplex PCR, and TCRdb holds only the in-frame ones, with some missing. The sample has around 76,000 clones, about 80% seen once; the top ten hold roughly 0.87%. Sample: CD4+ T cells from blood, taken 12 months after liver transplant. These receptors came from a human patient who received a liver transplant. Some T cells could come from the graft donor.

The rearrangement links TRBV7-9 to TRBJ1-2; 11 bases are a match to TRBD1. Germline CDR1 is SEHNR and CDR2 is FQNEAQ (reference sequence). The CDR3 runs 15 residues. Unmatched junction bases numbered 4, after V lost 3 bases and J lost 4 bases. CDR3 nucleotides: TGTGCCAGCAGCTTCCCGGGACAGGGGGGCTATGGCTACACCTTC. Its protein product is CASSFPGQGGYGYTF.

The V call is TRBV4-1, the J call TRBJ1-2; 8 positions match TRBD1. CDR1 is MGHRA, CDR2 YSYEKL, per germline. V trimming: 2 bases; J trimming: 6 bases; junction bases outside the gene matches: 8. There are 15 residues in the CDR3. CDR3 sequence (DNA): TGCGCCAGCAGCCAAATAACAGGGGGAGTGGATGGCTACACCTTC. Encoded protein: CASSQITGGVDGYTF.

The J gene is TRBJ2-3, the V gene TRBV5-4; D is perhaps TRBD2 (6 bases). V shed 4 bases and J shed 4 bases, with 16 bases lying between them. The CDR3 covers 15 residues. Germline CDR1 and CDR2: SGHNT and YYREEE (reference sequence). The CDR3 region has the DNA TGTGCCAGCAGCCCGCCGGCCAAGCGGGCAGATACGCAGTATTTT. Amino acid sequence: CASSPPAKRADTQYF.

This rearrangement joins TRBV6-6 to TRBJ2-7; tentative D call: TRBD2 (6 bases). Trimming took 7 bases from V and 1 from J, leaving 14 bases between them. The CDR3 contains 14 residues. Per the germline V gene, CDR1 is MNHNY and CDR2 is SVGAGI (reference sequence). The CDR3 sequence: CASTTGERSYEQYF. CDR3 nucleotide sequence: TGTGCCAGCACGACGGGGGAAAGATCCTACGAGCAGTACTTC.

This clone was seen a handful of times. The J gene is TRBJ1-5, the V gene TRBV7-2, with 7 bases identical to TRBD1. This CDR3 spans 14 amino acids. Germline loops: CDR1 SGHTA, CDR2 FQGNSA. V shed 9 bases, J shed 2 bases, and the junction held 7 bases outside the gene matches. In nucleotides, the CDR3 is TGTGCCAGTTCCGGGCAGGGGGGCAATCAGCCCCAGCATTTT. This gives the protein CASSGQGGNQPQHF. The full variable domain, with the rest looked up from reference TRBV7-2 and TRBJ1-5, is GAGVSQSPSNKVTEKGKDVELRCDPISGHTALYWYRQSLGQGLEFLIYFQGNSAPDKSGLPSDRFSAERTGGSVSTLTIQRTQQEDSAVYLCASSGQGGNQPQHFGDGTRLSIL.

The J gene is TRBJ2-2, the V gene TRBV28; D gene ambiguous. CDR3 length equals 13 residues. CDR1 and CDR2 from the germline V gene are MDHEN and SYDVKM. V lost 7 bases and J lost 2, with 8 bases in between. CDR3 loop: CASKPANTGELFF. In DNA form, the CDR3 reads TGTGCCAGCAAGCCTGCTAACACCGGGGAGCTGTTTTTT.

The chain uses TRBV28 and TRBJ2-1; possibly TRBD2 for D (6 bases). Germline V CDR1 and CDR2: MDHEN, SYDVKM. Trimming left V 5 bases short and J 7 bases short, with 15 bases between. The CDR3 has 14 amino acids. The CDR3 DNA reads TGTGCCAGCAGTAGACTAGTTTGGAAGAATGAGCAGTTCTTC. Translating gives CASSRLVWKNEQFF. Based on the CDR3 plus reference TRBV28 and TRBJ2-1, the full variable domain is DVKVTQSSRYLVKRTGEKVFLECVQDMDHENMFWYRQDPGLGLRLIYFSYDVKMKEKGDIPEGYSVSREKKERFSLILESASTNQTSMYLCASSRLVWKNEQFFGPGTRLTVL.

The V call is TRBV12-5, the J call TRBJ2-7; D is uncertain. Per the germline V gene, CDR1 is LGHNT and CDR2 is FRNRAP. The length of the CDR3 is 12 residues. The V gene lost 6 bases and the J gene lost 7 bases, with 13 bases spanning the gap. The CDR3 spells CASGDGFWEQYF. Here the CDR3 DNA reads TGTGCTAGTGGGGACGGGTTTTGGGAGCAGTACTTC.

DNA of the CDR3: TGCGCCAGCAGCTTGGCCCAACTAGCGGGAGCAGATACGCAGTATTTT. Its protein is CASSLAQLAGADTQYF. The chain uses TRBV5-1 and TRBJ2-3, with 11 nucleotides matching TRBD2. The germline V gene has CDR1 SGHRS and CDR2 YFSETQ. With V trimmed by 0 bases and J by 4 bases, 4 bases remained unmatched. CDR3 size: 16 residues.

This clone appeared a few times. This CDR3 is also generated by other DNA sequences in the sample. The chain joins TRBV5-1 to TRBJ2-3; D might be TRBD1 (6 bases). V shed 5 bases and J shed 6 bases, with 13 bases lying between them. The germline V gene encodes CDR1 SGHRS and CDR2 YFSETQ. The CDR3 covers 13 residues. CDR3 region: CASSFWGRDTQYF. DNA of the CDR3: TGCGCCAGCAGTTTCTGGGGGCGGGATACGCAGTATTTT. The full variable domain, its missing parts supplied by reference TRBV5-1 and TRBJ2-3, is KAGVTQTPRYLIKTRGQQVTLSCSPISGHRSVSWYQQTPGQGLQFLFEYFSETQRNKGNFPGRFSGRQFSNSRSEMNVSTLELGDSALYLCASSFWGRDTQYFGPGTRLTVL.

The chain employs TRBV18 and TRBJ2-6; weak D call: TRBD1 (6 bases). Germline V gene lookup returns CDR1 KGHSH and CDR2 LQKENI. V lost 1 base and J lost 2, with 6 bases in between. This CDR3 has 15 amino acids. CDR3 in amino acids: CASSPQGAGANVLTF. CDR3 nucleotides: TGTGCCAGCTCACCACAGGGGGCTGGGGCCAACGTCCTGACTTTC.

The J gene is TRBJ1-1, the V gene TRBV5-4; 8 bases align to TRBD1. Germline V lookup: CDR1 SGHNT, CDR2 YYREEE (reference sequence). CDR3 size: 12 residues. Unmatched junction bases numbered 2, after V lost 7 bases and J lost 3 bases. The CDR3: CASQTGDTEAFF. For the CDR3, the DNA is TGTGCCAGCCAGACAGGGGACACTGAAGCTTTCTTT.

The V and J genes are TRBV28 and TRBJ2-4; 7 positions agree with TRBD2. Germline trimming cut 2 bases from V and 6 bases from J; bases unmatched to any gene: 7. The CDR3 loop spans 15 amino acids. The germline gives CDR1 MDHEN, CDR2 SYDVKM. The CDR3 sequence: CASSLPAGDGNIQYF. CDR3 DNA sequence: TGTGCCAGCAGTTTACCGGCGGGAGATGGAAACATTCAGTACTTC.

This clone was recorded a few times. The chain employs TRBV6-5 and TRBJ2-2; 7 bases are a match to TRBD2. The V segment lost 8 bases and the J segment 7 bases; nucleotides outside the gene matches: 7. The length of the CDR3 is 13 residues. Germline CDR1 and CDR2: MNHEY and SVGAGI. The CDR3, as DNA: TGTGCCAGCGCGCGGGAGAGGATCGGGGAGCTGTTTTTT. Translating gives CASARERIGELFF.

V and J are TRBV11-2 and TRBJ2-7, with 7 bases matching TRBD1. With V trimmed by 7 bases and J by 7 bases, 16 bases remained unmatched. The CDR3 loop spans 15 amino acids. The germline V gene has CDR1 SGHAT and CDR2 FQNNGV. This CDR3 reads CASTTQKTGAGEQYF. The CDR3 DNA sequence: TGTGCCAGCACCACCCAGAAAACAGGGGCCGGGGAGCAGTACTTC. Combining the CDR3 with reference TRBV11-2 and TRBJ2-7 gives the whole variable domain EAGVAQSPRYKIIEKRQSVAFWCNPISGHATLYWYQQILGQGPKLLIQFQNNGVVDDSQLPKDRFSAERLKGVDSTLKIQPAKLEDSAVYLCASTTQKTGAGEQYFGPGTRLTVT.

The chain carries TRBV5-4 and TRBJ2-1; D is possibly TRBD1 (8 bases). Trimming took off 5 bases at V and 9 bases at J, with 18 bases between the two ends. Germline lookup yields CDR1 SGHNT and CDR2 YYREEE (reference sequence). This CDR3 is 14 amino acids long. DNA of the CDR3: TGTGCCAGCAGTTCTGGGAGCGGGACAGGTGAGCAGTTCTTC. Its translation is CASSSGSGTGEQFF. Combining the CDR3 with reference TRBV5-4 and TRBJ2-1 gives the whole variable domain ETGVTQSPTHLIKTRGQQVTLRCSSQSGHNTVSWYQQALGQGPQFIFQYYREEENGRGNFPPRFSGLQFPNYSSELNVNALELDDSALYLCASSSGSGTGEQFFGPGTRLTVL.

J is TRBJ1-4 and V is TRBV15; unclear D gene. V lost 0 bases to trimming and J lost 4 bases, with 9 bases between them. The CDR3 spans 15 residues. CDR1 is LNHNV, CDR2 YYDKDF, per germline (reference sequence). This chain's CDR3 is CATSRDNRINEKLFF. DNA for the CDR3: TGTGCCACCAGCAGAGATAACAGAATTAATGAAAAACTGTTTTTT.

The gene calls are TRBV7-8 and TRBJ2-3, with TRBD2 matching over 7 bases. The CDR3 is 15 residues long. The germline gives CDR1 SGHVS, CDR2 FQNEAQ. The ends lost 6 bases at V and 2 bases at J; junction bases unmatched: 8. DNA for the CDR3: TGTGCCAGCAGGGGATTAGCGGGTTACACAGATACGCAGTATTTT. As protein: CASRGLAGYTDTQYF.

This clone was seen more than once but under ten times. V is TRBV7-2 and J is TRBJ2-7, with D possibly TRBD1 on 5 matching bases. CDR3 length equals 12 residues. Looked up from germline, CDR1 is SGHTA and CDR2 is FQGNSA. V was pared by 4 bases and J by 4 bases, with 8 bases between. CDR3 nucleotide sequence: TGTGCCAGCAGCTCTCAGGGATACGAGCAGTACTTC. Translating gives CASSSQGYEQYF.

The chain carries TRBV27 and TRBJ2-7; D is ambiguous. The CDR3 has 12 amino acids. V was clipped by 10 bases and J by 6 bases, with 16 bases between them. Germline assignment: CDR1 MNHEY and CDR2 SMNVEV (reference sequence). In nucleotides, the CDR3 is TGTGCCACGCCCCCGGGTCGGAGCGAGCAGTACTTC. Translated, it gives CATPPGRSEQYF.

The chain has TRBV2 and TRBJ2-5, with D hard to call. CDR3 size: 13 residues. The germline V gene has CDR1 SNHLY and CDR2 FYNNEI. The ends were cut back, 3 bases at V and 1 base at J, with 6 bases in the middle. CDR3 region: CASSDQVQETQYF. The CDR3, as DNA: TGTGCCAGCAGTGATCAGGTCCAAGAGACCCAGTACTTC.

The V call is TRBV7-9, the J call TRBJ1-2; 7 bases fit TRBD1. Germline-derived CDR1 and CDR2 are SEHNR and FQNEAQ (reference sequence). The CDR3 has 14 residues. J lost 6 bases, V lost 3 bases, and 7 bases had no gene match. CDR3 loop: CASSFARQGHGYTF. CDR3 nucleotide sequence: TGTGCCAGCAGCTTCGCGAGACAGGGCCATGGCTACACCTTC. The variable domain in full, with the rest retrieved from reference TRBV7-9 and TRBJ1-2, is DTGVSQNPRHKITKRGQNVTFRCDPISEHNRLYWYRQTLGQGPEFLTYFQNEAQLEKSRLLSDRFSAERPKGSFSTLEIQRTEQGDSAMYLCASSFARQGHGYTFGSGTRLTVV.

This chain uses TRBV27 with TRBJ2-2; D ambiguous. The germline CDR1 and CDR2 sequences are MNHEY and SMNVEV (reference sequence). This CDR3 region has 12 residues. V was clipped by 4 bases and J by 9 bases, with 9 bases between them. The CDR3 sequence is CASSYRKRELFF. DNA of the CDR3: TGTGCCAGCAGTTACCGCAAACGGGAGCTGTTTTTT.

The CDR3 here is CASSLAGTGGGWEFF. CDR3 DNA: TGTGCCAGCAGTTTAGCCGGGACAGGGGGCGGGTGGGAGTTCTTC. The genes are TRBV27 and TRBJ2-1; 12 nucleotides align to TRBD1. The length of the CDR3 is 15 residues. Germline CDR1 and CDR2: MNHEY and SMNVEV (reference sequence). V lost 2 bases and J lost 14; bases outside the gene matches: 10.

This clone was picked up a small number of times. The chain recombines TRBV5-1 with TRBJ1-1, with 7 bases that match TRBD1. V shed 2 bases and J 3 bases; nucleotides not matched to a gene: 4. The CDR3 loop spans 14 amino acids. Germline-derived CDR1 and CDR2 are SGHRS and YFSETQ. In DNA, the CDR3 is TGCGCCAGCAGCTTCACTCAGGGGGACACTGAAGCTTTCTTT. Protein product: CASSFTQGDTEAFF.